This T cell receptor (beta chain) was observed in a study of CD8 T cells in Susac syndrome. The sequenced target, TCR beta, came from blood CD8+ and CD4+ T cells. The patients who served as multiple sclerosis controls were treatment-naive and had stable or active relapsing-remitting disease that fulfilled the revised McDonald criteria. In contrast to the negatively isolated CD8+ and CD4+ T cells, TEMRA cells were FACS-enriched. V lost 0 bases and J 2 bases, leaving 9 bases between the germline ends. CDR3 size: 15 residues. The germline V gene encodes CDR1 LGHDT and CDR2 YNNKEL (reference sequence). Reverse transcription of about 0.5 to 1 ug RNA used random hexamers. Coverage of TCR beta CDR3 amplification by immunoSEQ multiplex PCR extended to 54 Vbeta and 13 Jbeta. One entry per CDR3 protein, called by TCRdb with MiXCR from the immunoSEQ multiplex PCR reads. The data hold over 300,000 distinct CDR3 sequences, with under 95% observed a single time.

This TCR was sampled from a human donor with multiple sclerosis. The source material was CD4+ T cells from PBMCs. The V call is TRBV3-1, the J call TRBJ2-3, with no clear D. The CDR3 nucleotides read TGTGCCAGCAGCCAAGAAGGGCTTGTCACAGATACGCAGTATTTT. Amino acids: CASSQEGLVTDTQYF.